These T cell receptor beta chains were read from a single sample in a study of cytomegalovirus exposure and HLA in healthy donors. The repertoire was sequenced with immunoSEQ multiplex PCR; TCRdb's copy has only in-frame clones and lacks some. Among approximately 210,000 clones listed, roughly 83% were seen once. The sample taken for sequencing was PBMCs. These receptor sequences come from a male donor in good health and CMV-seropositive. The CDR3 runs from the conserved cysteine through the conserved F or W. D genes are given only for firm matches. Some rows have no size entry. The others give once, few or many, or a class for an expanded clone.

>TRBJ2-7|NA|TRBV4-2|TRBD1
TGTGCCAGCAGCCAAGGTTTTGGACAGGGGTACTACGAGCAGTACTTC
CASSQGFGQGYYEQYF
>TRBJ2-1|NA|TRBV7-3|TRBD2
TGTGCCAGCAGCTTAATCCCGTGGGGGACTAGCGGGAACAATGAGCAGTTCTTC
CASSLIPWGTSGNNEQFF
>TRBJ1-2|NA|TRBV9|NA
TGTGCCAGCAGCGGAATCGACACCTATGGCTACACCTTC
CASSGIDTYGYTF
>TRBJ2-3|NA|TRBV11-3|TRBD1
TGTGCCAGCAGCTCAACCCAAGGGACAGGACGCACAGATACGCAGTATTTT
CASSSTQGTGRTDTQYF
>TRBJ2-1|NA|TRBV19|TRBD2
TGTGCCAGTAGTATTACCCGAACTAGCGGGAGATGGAATGAGCAGTTCTTC
CASSITRTSGRWNEQFF
>TRBJ2-3|NA|TRBV9|NA
TGTGCCAGCAGCGTTAACTATCCCACAGATACGCAGTATTTT
CASSVNYPTDTQYF
>TRBJ1-1|NA|TRBV6-1|NA
TGTGCCAGCACGGAAAGTGGGTCCGGGGGCACTGAAGCTTTCTTT
CASTESGSGGTEAFF
>TRBJ2-7|once|TRBV14|TRBD2
TGTGCCAGCAGCCCCAGCGGGGAAGGAACCTACGAGCAGTACTTC
CASSPSGEGTYEQYF
>TRBJ1-3|NA|TRBV4-1|NA
TGCGCCAGCAGCCTCGAAGCGGATTTGGGAAACACCATATATTTT
CASSLEADLGNTIYF
>TRBJ1-2|NA|TRBV10-2|NA
TGCGCCAGCAGAGGACAGAACTATGGCTACACCTTC
CASRGQNYGYTF
>TRBJ1-2|NA|TRBV30|NA
TGTGCCTGGAGTGTACCGGCAGGCTATGGCTACACCTTC
CAWSVPAGYGYTF
>TRBJ1-6|NA|TRBV25-1|NA
TGTGCCAGCAGTGGACAGGAAGGGGTATCGAACCCCCTCCACTTT
CASSGQEGVSNPLHF
>TRBJ2-1|NA|TRBV2|TRBD1
TGTGCCAGCAGGTTACAGGGGTACAATGAGCAGTTCTTC
CASRLQGYNEQFF
>TRBJ2-3|NA|TRBV30|NA
TGTGCCTGGAGAAGATCGTGGCCCACAGATACGCAGTATTTT
CAWRRSWPTDTQYF
>TRBJ1-2|once|TRBV7-2|TRBD1
TGTGCCAGCAGCAACCGGGACAGAACCTATGGCTACACCTTC
CASSNRDRTYGYTF
>TRBJ1-2|NA|TRBV7-9|NA
TGTGCCAGCAGCTTAGCCGAGAATGGGGCCTATGGCTACACCTTC
CASSLAENGAYGYTF